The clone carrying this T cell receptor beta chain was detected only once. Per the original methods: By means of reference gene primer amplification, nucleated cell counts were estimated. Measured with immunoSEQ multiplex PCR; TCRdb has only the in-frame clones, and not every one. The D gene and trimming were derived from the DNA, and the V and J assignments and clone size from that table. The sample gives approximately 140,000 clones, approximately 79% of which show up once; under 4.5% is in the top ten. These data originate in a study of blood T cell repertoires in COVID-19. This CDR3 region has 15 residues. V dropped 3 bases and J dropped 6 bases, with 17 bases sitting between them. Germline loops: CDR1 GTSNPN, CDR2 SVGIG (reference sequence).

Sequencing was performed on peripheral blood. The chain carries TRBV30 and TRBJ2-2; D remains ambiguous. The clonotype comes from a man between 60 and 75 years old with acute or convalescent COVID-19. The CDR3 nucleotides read TGTGCCTGGAGAGAGGTTAGCTGGTACGCCGGGGAGCTGTTTTTT. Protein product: CAWREVSWYAGELFF.